Sequencing of this T cell receptor (beta chain) was carried out in a study of T-cell reconstitution after alpha-beta-depleted transplantation in children. The TCRbeta library was prepared with unique molecular identifiers. TCRdb passed the PCR reads through MiXCR, listing each CDR3 protein once. The sample lists over 200,000 distinct CDR3 sequences, roughly a tenth occurring once. This clonotype occurred many times. The antigen is undetermined. General study points: Reports say that about two months after transplant, the alpha-beta T cells came out of several hundred graft clones that had expanded.

Trimming took 6 bases from V and 1 from J, leaving 13 bases between them. The CDR3 is 14 residues long. CDR1 and CDR2 (germline): KGHSH, LQKENI. V usage is TRBV18 and J usage is TRBJ2-7; perhaps TRBD2 as D (5 bases). Source: PBMCs, taken before TCRalphabeta/CD19-depleted stem cell transplant. This receptor was obtained from a child less than two years old with acute myeloid leukemia, due to receive a stem cell transplant. CDR3 DNA sequence: TGTGCCAGCTCGGAGAGTAGCGCGTCCTACGAGCAGTACTTC. Its protein product is CASSESSASYEQYF.